This T cell receptor beta chain was captured in a study of cytomegalovirus exposure and HLA in healthy donors (TCRdb year 2017). A note on the overall study: An earlier analysis of some 620 of the donors reported 250 to 350 Gb of sequence data and some 110 million unique TCR beta sequences obtained from some 170 million T cells. A separate validation cohort of approximately 120 different subjects was used in addition to the approximately 700-subject first cohort. The genetic ancestry cluster associated with self-reported Caucasian donors included roughly four fifths of the approximately 430 genotyped donors. Approximately 310 gigabases of sequencing data and approximately 85 million unique TCR sequences were included in an early release covering 550 to 800 HLA-typed donors. Alongside the repertoire data, information on donor age, sex, ethnicity and CMV serostatus was compiled. Typing coverage differed by locus: A, B, C, DRB1 and DQB1 were typed in about 629-640 donors, DQA1 in roughly 500, DPA1 in 600 to 610, and DPB1 in just under 490. The study combined high-throughput TCR immunosequencing, statistical association of individual TCRs with disease status, and machine learning to predict cytomegalovirus infection status. Across 300 to 400 genotyped donors of the cohort, an average of about 240,000 unique TCR beta nucleotide sequences per donor were sequenced, and 15% to 20% of those sequences were non-productive. In a later genetic analysis, genome-wide SNP genotypes for 398 of the 666 donors were used, and that subset was treated as a discovery cohort. In the later analysis, no new phenotypic data were used to find candidate immune exposures; instead, reliance was placed on TCR beta sequences and their occurrence across donors. An earlier analysis of approximately 640 of the donors applied high-throughput TCR beta sequencing to assess whether each TCR beta V gene segment acted as functional or pseudogenic. A later analysis re-analyzed previously published TCR beta repertoires from roughly 600 donors and added high-resolution HLA genotyping to study TCR occurrence patterns. The study profiled the T cell repertoires of hundreds of subjects by immunosequencing and related them to cytomegalovirus serostatus. About five DR-DQ haplotypes were handled as single units for association and clustering because linkage in the cohort was strong. All discovery cohort repertoires had been generated using a single sequencing platform. The study was designed to test whether signatures of past pathogen exposure could be identified by cataloging public T cell receptors. Class I and class II HLA loci were covered by the typing at four-digit resolution.

Here is what the overall study found, with its caveats: In vitro tests confirmed that three of the cytomegalovirus-associated TCR beta chains recognize cytomegalovirus antigens. Because counts were too low, roughly 16 rarely observed V segments, including chromosome 9 orphons, were left out of the earlier analysis of approximately 500 of the donors. A later genetic analysis associated a missense DCLRE1C variant with V-gene and J-gene trimming of TCR beta chains, and an independent cohort replicated the association. This cohort had only TCR beta chains sequenced, and the lack of alpha or paired-chain data limited which features could be detected. Sequencing depth was assumed to be roughly uniform across donors in the presence/absence analyses, though that assumption may not hold. A total of 150 or so TCR beta chains were listed by the study as associated with cytomegalovirus. In both the original and validation cohorts, the classifier was reported to diagnose cytomegalovirus status with high specificity and sensitivity. In an earlier analysis of roughly 560 of the donors, most TCR beta V segments were observed in productive rearrangements about 87% or about 30% of the time, broadly matching IMGT annotations. Specific HLA alleles were associated with 15,000 to 20,000 TCR beta sequences at a false discovery rate of 0.05 in a later analysis. A further reported finding was that TCR beta sequences accurately predicted the HLA-A and HLA-B alleles for most subjects in the first cohort. According to a later analysis, parvovirus B19, influenza, CMV and Epstein-Barr virus appeared linked to several top co-occurrence clusters. Compared with the roughly 670-donor mean, donors in an Asian-associated ancestry cluster had fewer N-insertions in productive TCRs, according to a later genetic analysis. Correlated functional status among segregating V segments might be attributable to linkage disequilibrium, but an unknown experimental factor could not be ruled out. Because some donors lacked HLA typing at each locus, the association tests relied only on the typed subset. A later analysis found that HLA-associated TCR beta chains were more clonally expanded and had lower generation probabilities than equally common non-associated chains. Strong co-occurrence of HLA alleles, especially DR and DQ, made assigning TCR associations to individual alleles difficult. According to the authors, the approach could potentially be generalized to other disease states and immunological phenotypes. In a later analysis, the rate of TCR association differed among HLA loci, with DRB1 alleles having the most associated TCRs and HLA-C alleles having the fewest. A group of highly shared sequence variants was considered likely to be a technical artifact of the sequencing pipeline. Most TCR sequences were seen in very few donors, while some public TCRs were found in many individuals. Some IMGT-functional V segments, including TRBV6-2 and TRBV6-3, could not be distinguished by the 87-base-pair reads and were therefore excluded. CMV serostatus was the only immune exposure information available for the cohort. A later analysis found that most CMV-associated TCR beta chains appeared HLA-restricted, with HLA associations seemingly driven largely by CMV exposure.

The cohort comprised hundreds of healthy bone marrow donors. All cohort members were sampled while nominally healthy, although unrecorded immune exposures were likely present. The donor tested CMV seropositive, placing the donor among the approximately 290 seropositive members of the cohort. Each donor provided a peripheral blood sample, and peripheral blood mononuclear cells were used for TCR beta sequencing. Genomic DNA was extracted from the blood cell samples with the Qiagen DNeasy Blood Extraction Kit. In regard to this clone: It has no known antigen specificity. The record has no base qualities; no much larger clone is one base away.

The library was made by the immunoSEQ multiplex PCR assay. For the multiplex PCR, a mixture combining 60 forward primers for TCR Vbeta segments and 13 reverse primers for TCR Jbeta segments was used. The CDR3 region of rearranged TCR beta genes was amplified from genomic DNA by a multiplex PCR assay. The Illumina HiSeq System was used to sequence the amplified TCR beta libraries as 87-base-pair reads. As for how the authors treated the data: Across the 670 or so repertoires, a later analysis counted 80 million or so unique TCR beta chains, around 11 million of which were shared by at least two donors. A nearest-neighbor algorithm error-corrected the raw reads and collapsed the reads into unique sequences, merging closely related sequences to remove PCR and sequencing errors. Alignment of CDR3 sequences to IMGT reference sequences was used to assign V, D and J gene segments. For a sequence to be retained, at least a six-nucleotide match to both a V gene segment and a J gene segment was required. A rearrangement was called productive if the CDR3 had no stop codons and remained in frame with V and J, and every other rearrangement was called non-productive. Following IMGT convention, CDR3 was defined as the stretch from the second conserved V-encoded cysteine to the conserved J-encoded phenylalanine. In an earlier analysis of 587 of the donors, sequences lacking an unambiguous match to a single V gene segment were excluded. In an earlier analysis of approximately 590 of the donors, V segments were called functional above 56.7% productive rearrangements and were called segregating when the between-donor standard deviation exceeded 5%. To diagnose cytomegalovirus status from the catalog of TCR beta chain sequences, a statistical classification framework was built. In a later analysis, V and J genes were assigned by comparing TCR nucleotide sequences against IMGT/GENE-DB human TR gene sequences. A later analysis assigned CDR3 sequences and most-parsimonious VDJ recombination scenarios with the TCRdist pipeline. In a later analysis, each TCR beta chain was defined by its CDR3 amino acid sequence together with its V-gene family, and reads lacking a unique V-gene family were excluded. A later analysis removed 592 highly shared, low-generation-probability nucleotide sequences to deal with suspected cross-contamination and a sequencing artifact. In a later analysis, a clonal expansion index for each public chain was calculated from normalized within-repertoire ranks of inferred template counts. Generation probabilities in a later analysis came from a VDJ recombination model fitted to out-of-frame rearrangements, and those results were checked against IGoR. In a later analysis, TCR-TCR, TCR-HLA and TCR-CMV co-occurrence was scored with hypergeometric tests, and a repertoire-size bias correction was applied to TCR pairs. In a later analysis, false discovery rates were estimated by permuting HLA or CMV assignments 20 times. A later analysis grouped co-occurring TCRs with DBSCAN, adding TCRdist sequence similarity when clustering within HLA-allele-positive subsets. Repertoires with fewer than 30,000 or more than 120,000 public chains were left out of co-occurrence clustering, as were a handful of repertoires with anomalous nucleotide sharing. TCRdb took over this immuneACCESS table, retaining in-frame rearrangements with V and J assigned. Such tables are incomplete; in checked studies, under half of the missing clones stem from an unresolved V gene, and the remainder is unexplained. V and J calls and clone size are copied from that table; D and trimming were computed from the DNA. This sample holds about 89,000 clones; 85% were observed only once. Together, the top ten hold 7.4% of the sample.

The V end loses 0 bases and the J end loses 4 bases, and a stretch of 7 bases separates them. From the germline V gene (reference sequence), CDR1 is LNHNV and CDR2 is YYDKDF. Inclusive of the bounding cysteine and phenylalanine, the CDR3 is 14 residues long. The entry retains the CDR3 DNA only, 42 bases that are in frame from base 1. This sequence was found in a middle-aged man in good health and CMV-seropositive. The sample comprised PBMCs. The chain is encoded by TRBV15 joined to TRBJ1-5; the D gene cannot be resolved reliably. The CDR3 protein: CATSRDRVNQPQHF. The nucleotide sequence is TGTGCCACCAGCAGAGATCGAGTTAATCAGCCCCAGCATTTT.